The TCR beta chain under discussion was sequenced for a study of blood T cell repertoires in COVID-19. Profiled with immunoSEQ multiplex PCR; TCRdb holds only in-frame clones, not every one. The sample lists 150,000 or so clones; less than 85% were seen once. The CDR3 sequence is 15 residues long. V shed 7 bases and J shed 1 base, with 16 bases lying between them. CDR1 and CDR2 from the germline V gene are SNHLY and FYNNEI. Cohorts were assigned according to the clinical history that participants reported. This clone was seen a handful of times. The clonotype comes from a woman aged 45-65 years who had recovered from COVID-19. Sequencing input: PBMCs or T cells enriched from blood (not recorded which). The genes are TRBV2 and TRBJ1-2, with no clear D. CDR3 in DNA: TGTGCCAGCAACCCGAGTGGGCTGTTTAACTATGGCTACACCTTC. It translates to CASNPSGLFNYGYTF.